The source of this T cell receptor (beta chain) is a study of regulatory T cells in long-lasting Graves disease. Study-level background: The antithyroid drugs taken by newly diagnosed Graves' patients had been used for under 3 months.

As to time point: newly diagnosed GD, antithyroid drugs for less than 3 months. Isolated PBMC RNA provided the starting material for the TCR library. Roughly 10 milliliters of peripheral blood went into EDTA tubes. This clonotype has only a few counts. CDR3 regions were amplified by Arm-PCR using iRepertoire HTBI primers to build TCR beta libraries. TCRdb recomputed calls from the multiplex PCR reads with MiXCR, one row per CDR3 protein. The table records 620,000 or so distinct CDR3 sequences, around 17% of them present only once. A further study also used this sample, focusing on T cells in Graves' hyperthyroidism and ophthalmopathy.

The receptor was isolated from a woman in her twenties or thirties with Graves disease. The sample in question was peripheral blood mononuclear cells (PBMCs), obtained at new diagnosis, from a patient treated with antithyroid drugs.

The CDR3 here is CASSSTGGSVEQFF. Written as DNA, the CDR3 is TGTGCCAGCAGCTCGACCGGAGGGTCCGTCGAGCAGTTCTTC. The gene calls are TRBV7-3 and TRBJ2-1; a weak D match, TRBD2 (6 bases). CDR3 length equals 14 residues. V lost 4 bases and J 10 bases, leaving 17 bases between the germline ends. CDR1 SGHTA and CDR2 FQGTGA come from the germline V gene.